A selection of T cell receptor beta chains follows, all from one sample in a study of radiation and T cells in renal cell carcinoma. Only in-frame clones appear in the TCRdb table, and some are missing; sequencing was by immunoSEQ multiplex PCR. Of about 120,000 clones listed, 81% are singletons. The specimen was blood, collected from a patient whose treatment included radiotherapy and nephrectomy. Receptor source: a man between 50 and 59 years old with renal cell carcinoma. CDR3s include the opening cysteine and the closing phenylalanine or tryptophan. The order of the fields is V gene, J gene, clone size, CDR3 length, D gene, CDR3 protein, CDR3 DNA. The D gene is left open where the match is weak. The size of a clone is reported for some rows only, either as once, few or many, or as a class for expanded clones.

TRBV9	TRBJ2-2	-	15	TRBD1	CASSVGGGNTGELFF	TGTGCCAGCAGCGTAGGAGGGGGCAACACCGGGGAGCTGTTTTTT
TRBV5-5	TRBJ1-2	-	15	-	CASSLEGGSYYGYTF	TGTGCCAGCAGCTTGGAAGGCGGCAGCTACTATGGCTACACCTTC
TRBV25-1	TRBJ1-2	few	13	-	CASSGGSLWGYTF	TGTGCCAGCAGTGGGGGCTCACTGTGGGGCTACACCTTC
TRBV11-2	TRBJ2-7	-	14	TRBD2	CASSPTSGPYEQYF	TGTGCCAGCAGCCCGACTAGCGGCCCCTACGAGCAGTACTTC
TRBV5-1	TRBJ2-7	-	14	-	CASSSGTGSHEQYF	TGCGCCAGCAGCTCAGGTACGGGGTCCCACGAGCAGTACTTC
TRBV28	TRBJ2-5	few	15	-	CASSSRTAYQETQYF	TGTGCCAGCAGTTCCAGGACAGCGTACCAAGAGACCCAGTACTTC
TRBV9	TRBJ1-3	-	15	-	CASSVGADSGNTIYF	TGTGCCAGCAGCGTAGGGGCTGACTCTGGAAACACCATATATTTT
TRBV19	TRBJ2-5	-	15	TRBD1	CASSITGGVQETQYF	TGTGCCAGTAGTATTACAGGGGGCGTCCAAGAGACCCAGTACTTC
TRBV5-4	TRBJ2-2	once	14	TRBD1	CASSSPTGAGELFF	TGTGCCAGCAGCTCCCCCACAGGGGCCGGGGAGCTGTTTTTT
TRBV12-5	TRBJ1-2	-	12	-	CASALGGGGYTF	TGTGCTAGTGCCTTGGGAGGAGGAGGCTACACCTTC
TRBV30	TRBJ2-1	-	16	TRBD2	CAWSKPSGGANNEQFF	TGTGCCTGGAGTAAACCAAGCGGGGGGGCCAACAATGAGCAGTTCTTC
TRBV7-9	TRBJ2-7	-	14	-	CASSSGDVLGEQYF	TGTGCCAGCAGCTCGGGGGACGTTTTGGGCGAGCAGTACTTC
TRBV5-1	TRBJ1-1	few	13	-	CASRKTENTEAFF	TGCGCCAGCAGAAAAACAGAGAACACTGAAGCTTTCTTT
TRBV5-4	TRBJ2-7	-	15	TRBD2	CASSWGGTSSYEQYF	TGTGCCAGCAGCTGGGGGGGGACTAGCTCTTACGAGCAGTACTTC
TRBV5-4	TRBJ2-7	once	15	-	CASPNLTGLSYEQYF	TGTGCCAGCCCCAACCTGACAGGCCTCTCCTACGAGCAGTACTTC
TRBV19	TRBJ1-2	-	14	TRBD1	CASSAQTGTGGYTF	TGTGCCAGTAGTGCTCAGACAGGGACCGGTGGCTACACCTTC
TRBV2	TRBJ2-5	-	15	TRBD1	CASSEPIDRVETQYF	TGTGCCAGCAGTGAACCTATAGACAGGGTCGAGACCCAGTACTTC
TRBV4-3	TRBJ2-1	-	12	-	CASSQVGREQFF	TGCGCCAGCAGCCAAGTCGGAAGGGAGCAGTTCTTC
TRBV27	TRBJ1-5	few	15	-	CASSTQPNSNQPQHF	TGTGCCAGCAGTACCCAGCCGAATAGCAATCAGCCCCAGCATTTT
TRBV6-5	TRBJ2-2	-	16	-	CASSYRPNPGTGELFF	TGTGCCAGCAGTTACCGTCCAAACCCGGGCACCGGGGAGCTGTTTTTT
TRBV6-5	TRBJ2-1	-	13	-	CASSYTDSYEQFF	TGTGCCAGCAGTTACACCGACAGCTATGAGCAGTTCTTC
TRBV30	TRBJ2-5	-	14	-	CAWSVDSSAETQYF	TGTGCCTGGAGTGTGGACAGCTCAGCCGAGACCCAGTACTTC
TRBV7-3	TRBJ2-1	few	15	-	CASSLSSSSYNEQFF	TGTGCCAGCAGCTTAAGTTCTAGCTCCTACAATGAGCAGTTCTTC
TRBV29-1	TRBJ2-7	few	15	TRBD1	CSVVRQGQGAGEQYF	TGCAGCGTTGTCCGACAGGGACAGGGGGCAGGTGAGCAGTACTTC
TRBV7-2	TRBJ1-1	-	14	-	CASSLAAPSTEAFF	TGTGCCAGCAGCTTAGCAGCTCCGTCAACTGAAGCTTTCTTT
TRBV9	TRBJ1-2	-	15	-	CASSSSVKERYGYTF	TGTGCCAGCAGCTCCTCGGTCAAGGAAAGGTATGGCTACACCTTC